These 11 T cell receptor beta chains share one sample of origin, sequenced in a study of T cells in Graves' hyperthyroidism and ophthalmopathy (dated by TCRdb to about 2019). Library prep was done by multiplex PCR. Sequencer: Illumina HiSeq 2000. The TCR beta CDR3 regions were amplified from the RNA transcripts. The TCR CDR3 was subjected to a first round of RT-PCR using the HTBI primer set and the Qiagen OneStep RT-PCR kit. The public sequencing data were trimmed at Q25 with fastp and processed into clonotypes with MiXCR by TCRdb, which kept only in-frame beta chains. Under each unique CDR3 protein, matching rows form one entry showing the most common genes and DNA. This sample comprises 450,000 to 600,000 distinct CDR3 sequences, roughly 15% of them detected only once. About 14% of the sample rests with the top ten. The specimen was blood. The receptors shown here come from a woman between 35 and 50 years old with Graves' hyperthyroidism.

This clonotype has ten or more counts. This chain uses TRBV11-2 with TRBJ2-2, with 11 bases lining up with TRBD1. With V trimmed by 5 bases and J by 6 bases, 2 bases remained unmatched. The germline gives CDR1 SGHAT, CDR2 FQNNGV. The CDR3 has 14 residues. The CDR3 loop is CASSPGQGAGELFF. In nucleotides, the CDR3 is TGTGCCAGCAGCCCGGGACAGGGGGCCGGGGAGCTGTTTTTT.

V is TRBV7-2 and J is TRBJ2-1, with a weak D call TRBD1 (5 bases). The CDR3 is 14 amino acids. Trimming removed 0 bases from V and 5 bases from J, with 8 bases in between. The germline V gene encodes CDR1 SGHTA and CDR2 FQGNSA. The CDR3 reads CASSLAGHNNEQFF. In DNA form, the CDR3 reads TGTGCCAGCAGCTTAGCCGGACACAACAATGAGCAGTTCTTC.

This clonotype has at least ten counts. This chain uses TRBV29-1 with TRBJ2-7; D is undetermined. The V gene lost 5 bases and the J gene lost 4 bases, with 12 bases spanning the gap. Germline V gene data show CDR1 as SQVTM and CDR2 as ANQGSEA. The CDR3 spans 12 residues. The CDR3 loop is CSVSQSGYEQYF. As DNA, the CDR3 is TGCAGCGTTTCTCAATCAGGTTACGAGCAGTACTTC.

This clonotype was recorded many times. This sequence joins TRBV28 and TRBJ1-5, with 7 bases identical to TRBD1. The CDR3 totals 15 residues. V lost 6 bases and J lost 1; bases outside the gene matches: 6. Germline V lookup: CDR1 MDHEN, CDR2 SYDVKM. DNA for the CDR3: TGTGCCAGCAGGCGACAGGGTGTGAGCAATCAGCCCCAGCATTTT. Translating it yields CASRRQGVSNQPQHF.

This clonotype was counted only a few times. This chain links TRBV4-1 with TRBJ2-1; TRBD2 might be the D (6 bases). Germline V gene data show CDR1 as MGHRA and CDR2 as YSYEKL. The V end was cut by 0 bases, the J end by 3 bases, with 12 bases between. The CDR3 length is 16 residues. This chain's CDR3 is CASSQDLNGGYNEQFF. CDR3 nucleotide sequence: TGCGCCAGCAGCCAAGATCTCAACGGGGGCTACAATGAGCAGTTCTTC.

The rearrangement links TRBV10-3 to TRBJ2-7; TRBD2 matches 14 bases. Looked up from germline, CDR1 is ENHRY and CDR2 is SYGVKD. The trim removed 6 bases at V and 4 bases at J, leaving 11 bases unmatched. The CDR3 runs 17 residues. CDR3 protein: CAISPAGTSGRDYEQYF. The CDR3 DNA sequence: TGTGCCATCAGCCCCGCCGGGACTAGCGGGAGAGATTACGAGCAGTACTTC.

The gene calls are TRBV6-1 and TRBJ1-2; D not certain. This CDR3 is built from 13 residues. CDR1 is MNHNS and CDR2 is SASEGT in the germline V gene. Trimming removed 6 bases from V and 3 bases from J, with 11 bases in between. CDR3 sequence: CASRELGDYGYTF. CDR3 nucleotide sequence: TGTGCCAGCAGAGAACTCGGAGACTATGGCTACACCTTC.

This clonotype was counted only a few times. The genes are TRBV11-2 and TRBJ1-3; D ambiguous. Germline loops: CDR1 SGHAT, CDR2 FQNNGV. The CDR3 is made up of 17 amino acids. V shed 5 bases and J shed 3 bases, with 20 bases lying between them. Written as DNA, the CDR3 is TGTGCCAGCAGCCAAAACGCCCGGGCAGCTGATGGAAACACCATATATTTT. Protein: CASSQNARAADGNTIYF.

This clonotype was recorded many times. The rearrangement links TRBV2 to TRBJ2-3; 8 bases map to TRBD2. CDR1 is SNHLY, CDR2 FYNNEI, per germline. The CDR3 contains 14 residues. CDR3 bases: TGTGCTTCTGGACCGGGACTAGTGACAGATACGCAGTATTTT. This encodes CASGPGLVTDTQYF.

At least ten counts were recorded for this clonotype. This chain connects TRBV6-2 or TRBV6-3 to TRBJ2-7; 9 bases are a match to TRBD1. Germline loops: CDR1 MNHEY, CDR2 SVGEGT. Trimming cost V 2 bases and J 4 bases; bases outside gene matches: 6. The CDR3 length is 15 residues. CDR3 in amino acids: CASSYRTGEGYEQYF. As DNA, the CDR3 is TGTGCCAGCAGTTACCGGACAGGGGAAGGATACGAGCAGTACTTC.

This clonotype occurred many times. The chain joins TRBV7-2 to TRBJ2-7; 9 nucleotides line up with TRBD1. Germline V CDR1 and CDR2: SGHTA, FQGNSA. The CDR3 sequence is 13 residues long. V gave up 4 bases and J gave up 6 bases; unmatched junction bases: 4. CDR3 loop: CASSSWTGAEQYF. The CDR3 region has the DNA TGTGCCAGCAGCTCGTGGACAGGGGCCGAGCAGTACTTC.